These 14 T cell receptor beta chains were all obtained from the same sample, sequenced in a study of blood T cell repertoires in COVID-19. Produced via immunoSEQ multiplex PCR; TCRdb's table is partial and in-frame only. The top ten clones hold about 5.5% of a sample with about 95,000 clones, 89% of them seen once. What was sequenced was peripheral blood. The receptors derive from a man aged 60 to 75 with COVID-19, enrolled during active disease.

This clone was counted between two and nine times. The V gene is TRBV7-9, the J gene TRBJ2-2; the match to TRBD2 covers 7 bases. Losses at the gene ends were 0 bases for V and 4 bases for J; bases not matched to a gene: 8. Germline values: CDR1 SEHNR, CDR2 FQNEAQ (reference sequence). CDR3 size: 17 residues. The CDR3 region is CASSLASSGSVTGELFF. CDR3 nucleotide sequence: TGTGCCAGCAGCTTAGCGAGTAGCGGGTCGGTCACCGGGGAGCTGTTTTTT. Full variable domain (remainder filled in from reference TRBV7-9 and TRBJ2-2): DTGVSQNPRHKITKRGQNVTFRCDPISEHNRLYWYRQTLGQGPEFLTYFQNEAQLEKSRLLSDRFSAERPKGSFSTLEIQRTEQGDSAMYLCASSLASSGSVTGELFFGEGSRLTVL.

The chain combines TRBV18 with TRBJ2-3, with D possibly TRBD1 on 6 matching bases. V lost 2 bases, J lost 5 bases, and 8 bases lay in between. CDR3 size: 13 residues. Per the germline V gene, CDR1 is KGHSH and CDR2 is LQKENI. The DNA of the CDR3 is TGTGCCAGCTCACCAACAGGGCGAGATACGCAGTATTTT. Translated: CASSPTGRDTQYF.

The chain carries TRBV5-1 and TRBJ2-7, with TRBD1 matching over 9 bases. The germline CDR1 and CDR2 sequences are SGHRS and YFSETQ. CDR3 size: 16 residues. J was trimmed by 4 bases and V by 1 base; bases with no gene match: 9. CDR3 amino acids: CASSLINRDRDYEQYF. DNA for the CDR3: TGCGCCAGCAGCTTGATTAACCGGGACAGGGATTACGAGCAGTACTTC.

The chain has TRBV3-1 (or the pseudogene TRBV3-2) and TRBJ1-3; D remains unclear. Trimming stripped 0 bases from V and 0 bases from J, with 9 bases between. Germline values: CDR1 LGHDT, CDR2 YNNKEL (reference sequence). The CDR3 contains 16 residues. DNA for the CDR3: TGTGCCAGCAGCCAAGATATCGCAGGCTCTGGAAACACCATATATTTT. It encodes CASSQDIAGSGNTIYF.

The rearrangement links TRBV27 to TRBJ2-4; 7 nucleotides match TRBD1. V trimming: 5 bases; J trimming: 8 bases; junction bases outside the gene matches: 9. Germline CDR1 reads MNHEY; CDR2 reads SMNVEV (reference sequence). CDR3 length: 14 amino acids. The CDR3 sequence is CASSDRGRVDIQYF. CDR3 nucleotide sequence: TGTGCCAGCAGTGATAGGGGGCGCGTGGACATTCAGTACTTC.

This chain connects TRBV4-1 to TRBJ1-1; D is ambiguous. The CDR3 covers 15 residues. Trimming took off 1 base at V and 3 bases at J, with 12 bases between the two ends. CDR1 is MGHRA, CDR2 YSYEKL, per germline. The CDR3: CASSQAPGVDTEAFF. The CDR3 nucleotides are TGCGCCAGCAGCCAAGCTCCCGGGGTTGACACTGAAGCTTTCTTT.

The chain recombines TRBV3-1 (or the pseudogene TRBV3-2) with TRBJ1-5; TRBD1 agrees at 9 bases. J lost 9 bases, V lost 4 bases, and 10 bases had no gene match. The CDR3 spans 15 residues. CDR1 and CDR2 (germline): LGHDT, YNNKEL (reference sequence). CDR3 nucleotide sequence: TGTGCCAGCAGCCCCACAGGGGGCGGCCGGTCGCCCCAGCATTTT. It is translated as CASSPTGGGRSPQHF.

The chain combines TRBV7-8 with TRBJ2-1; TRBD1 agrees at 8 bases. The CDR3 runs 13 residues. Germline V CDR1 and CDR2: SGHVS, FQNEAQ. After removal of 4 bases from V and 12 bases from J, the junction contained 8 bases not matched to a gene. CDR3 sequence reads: CASSSYRQGTQFF. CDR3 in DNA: TGTGCCAGCAGCTCCTACCGACAGGGGACGCAGTTCTTC.

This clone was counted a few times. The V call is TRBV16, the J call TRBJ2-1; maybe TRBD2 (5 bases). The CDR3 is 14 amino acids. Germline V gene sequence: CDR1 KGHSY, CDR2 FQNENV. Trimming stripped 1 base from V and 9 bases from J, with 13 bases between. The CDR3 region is CASSQYITGIEQFF. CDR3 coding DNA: TGTGCCAGCAGCCAATACATAACCGGGATTGAGCAGTTCTTC.

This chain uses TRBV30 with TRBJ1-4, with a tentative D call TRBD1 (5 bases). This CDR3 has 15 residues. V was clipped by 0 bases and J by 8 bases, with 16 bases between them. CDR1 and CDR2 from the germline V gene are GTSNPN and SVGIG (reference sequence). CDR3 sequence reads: CAWSVRGREYEKLFF. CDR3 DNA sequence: TGTGCCTGGAGTGTCCGGGGGAGGGAGTACGAAAAACTGTTTTTT.

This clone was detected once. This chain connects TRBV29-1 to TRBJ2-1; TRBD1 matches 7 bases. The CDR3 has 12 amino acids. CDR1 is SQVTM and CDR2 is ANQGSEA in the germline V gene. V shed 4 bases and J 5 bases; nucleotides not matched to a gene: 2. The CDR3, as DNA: TGCAGCGTTGGGACAGGACACAATGAGCAGTTCTTC. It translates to CSVGTGHNEQFF.

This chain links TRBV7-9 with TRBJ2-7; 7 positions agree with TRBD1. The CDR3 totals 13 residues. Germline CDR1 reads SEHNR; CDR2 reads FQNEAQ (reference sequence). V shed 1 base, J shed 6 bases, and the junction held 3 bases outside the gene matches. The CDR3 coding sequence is TGTGCCAGCAGCTTAGTTTCAGGGGGCGAGCAGTACTTC. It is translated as CASSLVSGGEQYF.

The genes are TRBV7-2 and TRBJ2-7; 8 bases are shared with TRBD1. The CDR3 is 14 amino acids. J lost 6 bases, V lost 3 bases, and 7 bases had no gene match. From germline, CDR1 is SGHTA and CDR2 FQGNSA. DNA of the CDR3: TGTGCCAGCAGCTTGGCGGGACAGGAACCCGAGCAGTACTTC. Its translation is CASSLAGQEPEQYF.

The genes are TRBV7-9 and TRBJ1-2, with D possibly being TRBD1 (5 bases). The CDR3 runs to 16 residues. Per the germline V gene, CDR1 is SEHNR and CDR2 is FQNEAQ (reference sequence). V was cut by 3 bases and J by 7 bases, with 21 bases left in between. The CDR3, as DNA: TGTGCCAGCAGCTTTCCTCGGGGAGGGGATCCTCGTGGCTACACCTTC. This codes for CASSFPRGGDPRGYTF.